This T cell receptor (beta chain) comes out of a study of CD8 T cells in Susac syndrome. Study summary: Within the sequenced group of Susac syndrome patients, six showed active disease and 8 or 9 were in remission.

Random hexamers served to reverse transcribe about 0.5 to 1 ug RNA. It was immunoSEQ multiplex PCR that amplified TCR beta CDR3 across 54 Vbeta and 13 Jbeta. TCRdb re-derived calls from the immunoSEQ multiplex PCR reads in MiXCR, one entry per CDR3 protein. Among around 140,000 distinct CDR3 sequences listed, about 95% were seen once. About this clonotype itself: Its matching antigen is unknown.

Sequencing of TCR beta, carried out with a high-throughput approach, was applied to CD8+ and CD4+ T cells from the blood. Trimming took 5 bases from V and 4 from J; bases not matched to a gene: 8. The CDR3 is 15 residues long. Notes on the study in general: The number of individuals included in the study's TCR sequencing and HLA analysis was acknowledged as relatively small.

V usage is TRBV12-3 or TRBV12-4 and J usage is TRBJ2-3; 8 positions agree with TRBD2. This receptor was identified in a human donor with Susac syndrome. The sample comprised CD4+ T cells from PBMCs. CDR3: CASSTSGRAADTQYF. The CDR3 DNA reads TGTGCCAGCAGTACAAGCGGGAGAGCCGCAGATACGCAGTATTTT.